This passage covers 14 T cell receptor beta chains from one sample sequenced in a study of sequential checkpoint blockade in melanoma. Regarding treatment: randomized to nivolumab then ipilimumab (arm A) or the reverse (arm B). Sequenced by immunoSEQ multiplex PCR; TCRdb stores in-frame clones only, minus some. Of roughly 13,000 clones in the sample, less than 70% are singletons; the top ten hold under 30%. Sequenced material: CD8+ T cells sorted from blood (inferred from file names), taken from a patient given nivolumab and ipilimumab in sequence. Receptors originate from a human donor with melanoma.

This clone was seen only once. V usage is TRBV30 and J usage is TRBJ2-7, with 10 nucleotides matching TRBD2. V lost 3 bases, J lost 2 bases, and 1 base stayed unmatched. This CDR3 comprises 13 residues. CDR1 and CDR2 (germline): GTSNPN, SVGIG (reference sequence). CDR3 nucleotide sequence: TGTGCCTGGAGAGCGGGAGGGCCCTACGAGCAGTACTTC. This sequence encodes CAWRAGGPYEQYF.

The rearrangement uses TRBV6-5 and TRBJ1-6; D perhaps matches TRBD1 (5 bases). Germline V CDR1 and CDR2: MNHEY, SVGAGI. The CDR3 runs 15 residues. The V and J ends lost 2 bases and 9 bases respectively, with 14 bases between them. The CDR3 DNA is TGTGCCAGCAGTTACGGTTTCGGGGGTAGTTCACCCCTCCACTTT. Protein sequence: CASSYGFGGSSPLHF.

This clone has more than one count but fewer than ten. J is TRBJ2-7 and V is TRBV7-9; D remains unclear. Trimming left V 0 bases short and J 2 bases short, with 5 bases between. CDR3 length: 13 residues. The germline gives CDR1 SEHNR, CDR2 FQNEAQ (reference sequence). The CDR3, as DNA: TGTGCCAGCAGCTTAGCCGGAGCCTACGAGCAGTACTTC. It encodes CASSLAGAYEQYF. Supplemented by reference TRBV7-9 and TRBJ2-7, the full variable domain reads DTGVSQNPRHKITKRGQNVTFRCDPISEHNRLYWYRQTLGQGPEFLTYFQNEAQLEKSRLLSDRFSAERPKGSFSTLEIQRTEQGDSAMYLCASSLAGAYEQYFGPGTRLTVT.

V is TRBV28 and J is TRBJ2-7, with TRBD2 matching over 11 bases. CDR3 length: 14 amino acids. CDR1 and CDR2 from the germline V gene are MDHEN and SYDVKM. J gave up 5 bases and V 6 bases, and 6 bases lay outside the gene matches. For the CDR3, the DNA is TGTGCCAGCAGGCTTAGCGGGGGGGGCGACGAGCAGTACTTC. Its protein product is CASRLSGGGDEQYF.

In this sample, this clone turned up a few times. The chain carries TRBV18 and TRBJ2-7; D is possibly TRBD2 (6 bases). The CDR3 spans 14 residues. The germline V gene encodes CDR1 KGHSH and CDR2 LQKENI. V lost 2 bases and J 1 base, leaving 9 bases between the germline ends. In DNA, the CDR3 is TGTGCCAGCTCACCATACCGGGGGTCCTACGAGCAGTACTTC. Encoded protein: CASSPYRGSYEQYF.

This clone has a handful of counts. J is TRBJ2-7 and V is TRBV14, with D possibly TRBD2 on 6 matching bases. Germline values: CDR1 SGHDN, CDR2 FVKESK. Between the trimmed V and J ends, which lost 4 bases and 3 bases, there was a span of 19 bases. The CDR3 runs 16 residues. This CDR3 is CASSPTQARRGYEQYF. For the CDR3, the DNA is TGTGCCAGCAGCCCGACCCAGGCGCGGAGGGGCTACGAGCAGTACTTC. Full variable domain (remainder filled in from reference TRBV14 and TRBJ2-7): EAGVTQFPSHSVIEKGQTVTLRCDPISGHDNLYWYRRVMGKEIKFLLHFVKESKQDESGMPNNRFLAERTGGTYSTLKVQPAELEDSGVYFCASSPTQARRGYEQYFGPGTRLTVT.

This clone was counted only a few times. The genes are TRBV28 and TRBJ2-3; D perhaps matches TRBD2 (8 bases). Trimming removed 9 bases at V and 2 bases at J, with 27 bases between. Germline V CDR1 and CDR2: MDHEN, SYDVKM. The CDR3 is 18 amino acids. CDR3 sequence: CASQGLRGDRFYTDTQYF. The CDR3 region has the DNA TGTGCCAGTCAAGGGCTGCGGGGGGACAGATTCTACACAGATACGCAGTATTTT.

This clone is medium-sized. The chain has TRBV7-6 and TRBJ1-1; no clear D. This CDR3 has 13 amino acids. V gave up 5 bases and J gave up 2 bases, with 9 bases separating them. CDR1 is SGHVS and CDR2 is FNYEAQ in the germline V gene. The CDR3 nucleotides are TGTGCCAGCAGCCCCGGACTCAACACTGAAGCTTTCTTT. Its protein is CASSPGLNTEAFF.

CDR3 residues: CASSLTESGENIQYF. CDR3 bases: TGTGCCAGCAGCTTAACTGAGTCAGGGGAAAACATTCAGTACTTC. The chain is built from TRBV7-3 and TRBJ2-4; perhaps TRBD1 as D (6 bases). Germline V gives CDR1 SGHTA, CDR2 FQGTGA. Trimming left V 0 bases short and J 5 bases short, with 11 bases between. The CDR3 contains 15 residues.

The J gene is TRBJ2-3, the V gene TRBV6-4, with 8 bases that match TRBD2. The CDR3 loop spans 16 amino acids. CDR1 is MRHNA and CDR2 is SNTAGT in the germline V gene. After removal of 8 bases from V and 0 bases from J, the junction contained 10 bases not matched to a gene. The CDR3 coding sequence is TGTGCCAGCTCGACTAGCGCGGGTTCTAGCACAGATACGCAGTATTTT. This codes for CASSTSAGSSTDTQYF.

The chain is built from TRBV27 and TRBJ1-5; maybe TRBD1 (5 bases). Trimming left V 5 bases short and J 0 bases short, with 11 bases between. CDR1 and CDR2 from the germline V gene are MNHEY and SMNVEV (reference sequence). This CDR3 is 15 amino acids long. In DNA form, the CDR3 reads TGTGCCAGCAGTCCCTGGGGGGGTAGCAATCAGCCCCAGCATTTT. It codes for CASSPWGGSNQPQHF.

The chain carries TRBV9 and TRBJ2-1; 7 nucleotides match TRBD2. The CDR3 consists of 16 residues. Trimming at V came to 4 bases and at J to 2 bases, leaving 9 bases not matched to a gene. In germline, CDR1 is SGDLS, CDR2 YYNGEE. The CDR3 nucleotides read TGTGCCAGCAGCCCCTGGCGGGAGTCAGCCTACAATGAGCAGTTCTTC. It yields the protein CASSPWRESAYNEQFF.

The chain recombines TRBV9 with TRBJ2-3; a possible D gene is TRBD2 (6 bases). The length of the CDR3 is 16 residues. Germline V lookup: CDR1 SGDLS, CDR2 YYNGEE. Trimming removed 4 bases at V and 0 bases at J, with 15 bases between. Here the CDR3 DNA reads TGTGCCAGCAGCCCTGGGGGACGGGGGAGCACAGATACGCAGTATTTT. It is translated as CASSPGGRGSTDTQYF.

CDR3 bases: TGTGCCAGCTCACCTTACTCCGGACAGGGGGCTAACTATGGCTACACCTTC. Translating it yields CASSPYSGQGANYGYTF. The J gene is TRBJ1-2, the V gene TRBV18; TRBD1 aligns across 10 bases. Germline CDR1 KGHSH, CDR2 LQKENI. With 3 bases clipped from V and 0 bases from J, the junction kept 7 bases outside the gene matches. CDR3 length: 17 residues.